Presented here are 4 T cell receptor beta chains from one specimen sequenced in a study of blood T cell repertoires in COVID-19. Profiling relied on immunoSEQ multiplex PCR, and the TCRdb table lists in-frame clones only, not all of them. The repertoire consists of around 60,000 clones, with roughly 90% occurring once and the leading ten covering 3.5%. The sample consisted of peripheral blood. These receptors were obtained from a man aged 50 or older with active COVID-19.

This rearrangement joins TRBV5-1 to TRBJ1-1, with 8 bases that match TRBD1. This CDR3 spans 15 amino acids. Germline trimming cut 4 bases from V and 5 bases from J; bases unmatched to any gene: 10. Germline V CDR1 and CDR2: SGHRS, YFSETQ. CDR3 sequence: CASSPGGQGGTEAFF. The CDR3 DNA follows: TGCGCCAGCAGCCCGGGAGGACAGGGTGGTACTGAAGCTTTCTTT. Drawing the rest from reference TRBV5-1 and TRBJ1-1, the complete variable domain is KAGVTQTPRYLIKTRGQQVTLSCSPISGHRSVSWYQQTPGQGLQFLFEYFSETQRNKGNFPGRFSGRQFSNSRSEMNVSTLELGDSALYLCASSPGGQGGTEAFFGQGTRLTVV.

The V gene is TRBV7-3, the J gene TRBJ2-1, with 9 bases fitting TRBD2. CDR1 and CDR2 (germline): SGHTA, FQGTGA. Trimming removed 5 bases from V and 8 bases from J; junction bases left unmatched: 7. CDR3 length equals 14 residues. CDR3 sequence (DNA): TGTGCCAGCAGCGGGACTAGCATGAGTGATGAGCAGTTCTTC. This encodes CASSGTSMSDEQFF. The full variable domain, completed using reference TRBV7-3 and TRBJ2-1, is GAGVSQTPSNKVTEKGKYVELRCDPISGHTALYWYRQSLGQGPEFLIYFQGTGAADDSGLPNDRFFAVRPEGSVSTLKIQRTERGDSAVYLCASSGTSMSDEQFFGPGTRLTVL.

The CDR3: CASSPSRQTQETQYF. CDR3 nucleotide sequence: TGTGCCAGCAGCCCCTCCCGACAGACCCAAGAGACCCAGTACTTC. The chain joins TRBV11-2 to TRBJ2-5; tentatively, D is TRBD1 (5 bases). The CDR3 runs 15 residues. The germline V and J ends were trimmed by 5 bases and 1 base, with 14 bases remaining between them. The V gene's germline CDR1 is SGHAT and CDR2 FQNNGV.

This chain links TRBV6-5 with TRBJ2-5, with TRBD1 as a possible D gene (6 bases). The CDR3 contains 11 residues. The ends were cut back, 6 bases at V and 9 bases at J, with 11 bases in the middle. CDR1 and CDR2 (germline): MNHEY, SVGAGI. The CDR3 DNA reads TGTGCCAGCAGCCGAGGGGGATCCCAGTACTTC. This gives the protein CASSRGGSQYF.